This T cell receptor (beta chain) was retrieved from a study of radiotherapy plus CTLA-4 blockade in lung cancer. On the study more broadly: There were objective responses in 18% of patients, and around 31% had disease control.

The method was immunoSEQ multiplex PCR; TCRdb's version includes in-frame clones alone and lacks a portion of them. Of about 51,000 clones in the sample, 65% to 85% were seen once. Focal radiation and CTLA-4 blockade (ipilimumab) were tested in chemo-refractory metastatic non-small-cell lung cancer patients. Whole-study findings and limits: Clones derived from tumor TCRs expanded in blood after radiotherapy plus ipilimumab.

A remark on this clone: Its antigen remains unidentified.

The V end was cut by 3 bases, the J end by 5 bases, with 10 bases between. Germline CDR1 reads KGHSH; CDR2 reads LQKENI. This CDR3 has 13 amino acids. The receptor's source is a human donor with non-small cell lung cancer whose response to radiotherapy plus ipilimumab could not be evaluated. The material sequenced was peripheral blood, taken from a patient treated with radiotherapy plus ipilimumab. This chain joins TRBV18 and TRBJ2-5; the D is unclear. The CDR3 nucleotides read TGTGCCAGCTCACCCAGACCGAGGGAGACCCAGTACTTC. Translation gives CASSPRPRETQYF.